Below, 27 T cell receptor beta chains from the same sample are listed, as sequenced in a study of post-analysis software for immune sequencing data. Points from the study as a whole: Patients had higher frequencies than controls of roughly 5 TRBV segments, including TRBV5-6, TRBV5-1 and TRBV20-1.

No antigen is known for these receptors. cDNA libraries for TCR beta contained unique molecular identifiers. TCRdb recomputed calls from the PCR reads with MiXCR, one row per CDR3 protein. The sample holds over 150,000 distinct CDR3 sequences, approximately 28% seen once. The sample comprised blood. These TCRs come from a girl between 5 and 17 years old with multiple sclerosis.

Notes on this clonotype: A much larger clone differs from this one at a single base, so this may be a read error. V and J are TRBV5-1 and TRBJ2-7; TRBD2 matches at 8 bases. The J call is uncertain, as TRBJ2-4 better fits the DNA end. This CDR3 is built from 14 residues. Germline-derived CDR1 and CDR2 are SGHRS and YFSETQ. CDR3 coding DNA: TGCGCCAGCGGATCAGCGGGAGTGAGAAACATTCAGTACTTC. Translating gives CASGSAGVRNIQYF.

This clonotype was seen more than once but under ten times. V usage is TRBV7-9 and J usage is TRBJ1-6; TRBD1 might be the D (6 bases). Germline CDR1 and CDR2: SEHNR and FQNEAQ (reference sequence). The CDR3 has 14 amino acids. The V and J ends lost 1 base and 9 bases respectively, with 10 bases between them. The DNA of the CDR3 is TGTGCCAGCAGCTTAGTACAGGGACCTTCACCCCTCCACTTT. It is translated as CASSLVQGPSPLHF.

This clonotype was counted at least ten times. This chain links TRBV11-1 with TRBJ2-5; D is unresolved. CDR3 length: 12 residues. In germline, CDR1 is SGHAT, CDR2 FQDESV (reference sequence). V lost 5 bases to trimming and J lost 2 bases, with 6 bases between them. CDR3: CASSREQETQYF. CDR3 DNA: TGTGCCAGCAGCCGAGAACAAGAGACCCAGTACTTC.

This clonotype appeared many times. V gene TRBV12-3 or TRBV12-4 combines with J gene TRBJ2-5; D is tentatively TRBD1 or TRBD2 (5 bases each). Between the trimmed V and J ends, which lost 0 bases and 4 bases, there was a span of 12 bases. This CDR3 has 15 residues. CDR3: CASSLADFGGETQYF. The CDR3 nucleotides read TGTGCCAGCAGTTTAGCCGACTTTGGGGGAGAGACCCAGTACTTC.

In its sample, this clonotype was seen once. The chain couples TRBV3-1 to TRBJ2-7; possibly TRBD1 or TRBD2 for D (5 bases each). There are 14 residues in the CDR3. The germline V gene has CDR1 LGHDT and CDR2 YNNKEL (reference sequence). The ends were cut back, 6 bases at V and 2 bases at J, with 14 bases in the middle. Written as DNA, the CDR3 is TGTGCCAGCAGTCCCCGGGTGGGACCCTACGAGCAGTACTTC. It specifies CASSPRVGPYEQYF.

This clonotype was counted many times. The rearrangement joins TRBV3-1 to TRBJ2-5; D uncertain. The CDR3 extends over 12 amino acids. CDR1 is LGHDT, CDR2 YNNKEL, per germline (reference sequence). V lost 4 bases to trimming and J lost 1 base, with 4 bases between them. CDR3 DNA: TGTGCCAGCAGCCGCCCCCAAGAGACCCAGTACTTC. This codes for CASSRPQETQYF.

As concerns this clonotype: This may come from a read error, since a much larger clone is one base off. The chain combines TRBV28 with TRBJ2-1; TRBD2 is a possible D gene (6 bases). Germline V gene lookup returns CDR1 MDHEN and CDR2 SYDVKM. CDR3 size: 14 residues. The V and J ends lost 6 bases and 2 bases respectively, with 11 bases between them. Here the CDR3 DNA reads TGTGCCAGCAGGCGGGATAGCCCCTACAATGAGCAGTTCTTC. Translation gives CASRRDSPYNEQFF.

This clonotype was detected a few times. The rearrangement joins TRBV2 to TRBJ2-3, with TRBD2 as a possible D gene (6 bases). CDR1 and CDR2 from the germline V gene are SNHLY and FYNNEI. The CDR3 runs 18 residues. V lost 3 bases and J 1 base, leaving 20 bases between the germline ends. The CDR3 spells CASSEEGRRVVRTDTQYF. The CDR3 DNA is TGTGCCAGCAGTGAGGAGGGTAGGAGGGTTGTCCGCACAGATACGCAGTATTTT.

The genes are TRBV4-2 and TRBJ1-2, with D perhaps TRBD1 (5 bases). The CDR3 loop spans 15 amino acids. The V end lost 0 bases, the J end lost 0 bases, and 8 bases lay between the germline ends. Germline values: CDR1 LGHNA, CDR2 YNFKEQ. Here the CDR3 DNA reads TGTGCCAGCAGCCAAGATAGGGGACCTAACTATGGCTACACCTTC. Its translation is CASSQDRGPNYGYTF.

The table lists this clonotype with a few counts. This may be a read error, as it is one base from a much larger clone. This chain connects TRBV15 to TRBJ2-1; a weak D match, TRBD2 (6 bases). The J call is in doubt because the DNA end fits TRBJ2-7 better. The CDR3 sequence is 16 residues long. Germline CDR1 is LNHNV and CDR2 is YYDKDF (reference sequence). CDR3 sequence reads: CATSGLDGSSYNEQYF. The CDR3 bases are TGTGCCACCAGCGGCCTCGACGGGAGCTCCTACAATGAGCAGTACTTC.

The table lists this clonotype with many counts. The genes are TRBV12-3 or TRBV12-4 and TRBJ1-2; D gene uncertain. Deletions cut 1 base from V and 3 bases from J, with 6 bases between. This CDR3 region has 13 residues. The CDR3 spells CASSLDTYYGYTF. As DNA, the CDR3 is TGTGCCAGCAGTTTAGACACCTACTATGGCTACACCTTC.

The chain recombines TRBV5-1 with TRBJ2-1; 7 bases match TRBD1. CDR1 and CDR2 from the germline V gene are SGHRS and YFSETQ. Trimming took 0 bases from V and 8 from J; bases not matched to a gene: 5. This CDR3 is 14 amino acids long. The CDR3 DNA follows: TGCGCCAGCAGCTTGGGGGGACAGCAATATGAGCAGTTCTTC. It is translated as CASSLGGQQYEQFF.

This clonotype has at least ten counts. The rearrangement joins TRBV4-1 to TRBJ1-5, with a possible D match to TRBD1 (6 bases). CDR1 is MGHRA and CDR2 is YSYEKL in the germline V gene. Trimming cost V 1 base and J 5 bases, with 12 bases left between them. There are 15 residues in the CDR3. CDR3 bases: TGCGCCAGCAGCCAAGGGGACATATCTTATCAGCCCCAGCATTTT. This encodes CASSQGDISYQPQHF.

In regard to this clonotype: The junction departs from germline at one end; a sequencing error may be responsible. The chain joins TRBV6-6 to TRBJ1-6; D not resolved. The length of the CDR3 is 16 residues. Germline CDR1 reads MNHNY; CDR2 reads SVGAGI (reference sequence). The CDR3 DNA sequence: TGTGCCAGCAGCCTCCGATTCTCTATTAATAATTCACCCCCCCACTTT. Translating gives CASSLRFSINNSPPHF.

In this sample, this clonotype turned up many times. The chain recombines TRBV6-5 with TRBJ2-7; TRBD1 agrees at 7 bases. Germline lookup yields CDR1 MNHEY and CDR2 SVGAGI. This CDR3 is 14 amino acids long. Germline trimming cut 5 bases from V and 3 bases from J; bases unmatched to any gene: 7. The CDR3 DNA sequence: TGTGCCAGCAGTCCTCAGGGGGTGGGCTACGAGCAGTACTTC. It specifies CASSPQGVGYEQYF.

With regard to this clonotype: A much larger clone lies a single base off, so this may be a read error. The chain combines TRBV27 with TRBJ2-1; 10 nucleotides agree with TRBD2. V shed 4 bases, J shed 5 bases, and the junction held 11 bases outside the gene matches. Germline lookup yields CDR1 MNHEY and CDR2 SMNVEV (reference sequence). This CDR3 has 17 amino acids. CDR3 sequence: CASSSKPGLATHNEQFF. CDR3 DNA: TGTGCCAGCAGTTCAAAGCCGGGACTAGCGACCCACAATGAGCAGTTCTTC.

J is TRBJ2-3 and V is TRBV7-3; maybe TRBD2 (6 bases). The CDR3 sequence is 19 residues long. Trimming cost V 4 bases and J 2 bases, with 25 bases left between them. Looked up from germline, CDR1 is SGHTA and CDR2 is FQGTGA. In nucleotides, the CDR3 is TGTGCCAGCAGCTCCGTCCCGGGACGGGGGAGAAGTCTCACAGATACGCAGTATTTT. Residues: CASSSVPGRGRSLTDTQYF.

The chain has TRBV9 and TRBJ1-6; D might be TRBD1 (5 bases). CDR3 size: 14 residues. The V gene lost 0 bases and the J gene lost 8 bases, with 9 bases spanning the gap. The V gene's germline CDR1 is SGDLS and CDR2 YYNGEE. CDR3 in DNA: TGTGCCAGCAGCGTAGCAGGGTCGGATTCACCCCTCCACTTT. Its translation: CASSVAGSDSPLHF.

This chain links TRBV7-2 with TRBJ2-2; 11 positions agree with TRBD1. This CDR3 has 18 residues. Trimming removed 1 base from V and 4 bases from J; junction bases left unmatched: 8. Per the germline V gene, CDR1 is SGHTA and CDR2 is FQGNSA. For the CDR3, the DNA is TGTGCCAGCAGCTTAGTTTATTGGGACAGGGGGACCACCGGGGAGCTGTTTTTT. This encodes CASSLVYWDRGTTGELFF. The whole variable domain, filled in from reference TRBV7-2 and TRBJ2-2, reads GAGVSQSPSNKVTEKGKDVELRCDPISGHTALYWYRQSLGQGLEFLIYFQGNSAPDKSGLPSDRFSAERTGGSVSTLTIQRTQQEDSAVYLCASSLVYWDRGTTGELFFGEGSRLTVL.

This clonotype was seen repeatedly, ten times or more. The V gene is TRBV3-1, the J gene TRBJ2-1; 11 bases align to TRBD2. The CDR3 is 15 residues long. With 8 bases clipped from V and 4 bases from J, the junction kept 7 bases outside the gene matches. CDR1 is LGHDT and CDR2 is YNNKEL in the germline V gene (reference sequence). The CDR3 DNA reads as TGTGCCAGCTCTACGGGGACTAGCGGATACAATGAGCAGTTCTTC. This gives the protein CASSTGTSGYNEQFF.

This clonotype turned up a few times. The chain joins TRBV9 to TRBJ2-7; TRBD2 is a possible D gene (5 bases). The V end was cut by 3 bases, the J end by 0 bases, with 13 bases between. This CDR3 spans 15 amino acids. Germline-derived CDR1 and CDR2 are SGDLS and YYNGEE. The CDR3 sequence is CASSGGSAVSYEQYF. Here the CDR3 DNA reads TGTGCCAGCAGCGGAGGGTCGGCGGTCTCCTACGAGCAGTACTTC.

This clonotype has more than one count but fewer than ten. The chain uses TRBV5-1 and TRBJ2-1; 7 nucleotides agree with TRBD2. V lost 5 bases, J lost 3 bases, and 11 bases stayed unmatched. The germline V gene has CDR1 SGHRS and CDR2 YFSETQ. The CDR3 totals 16 residues. The CDR3 protein is CASRPISSGYYNEQFF. The CDR3 DNA reads TGCGCCAGCAGACCGATATCTAGCGGATACTACAATGAGCAGTTCTTC.

This clonotype showed up many times. The rearrangement joins TRBV4-2 to TRBJ2-5; 9 bases agree with TRBD1. Germline V gives CDR1 LGHNA, CDR2 YNFKEQ. V lost 0 bases and J lost 5; bases outside the gene matches: 10. CDR3 length: 17 amino acids. DNA for the CDR3: TGTGCCAGCAGCCAAGAGCAAAACAGGGGGCGCGCGGAGACCCAGTACTTC. This sequence encodes CASSQEQNRGRAETQYF.

Of note for this clonotype: A read error is possible here, since a much larger clone lies one base away. This chain links TRBV10-3 with TRBJ2-5, with TRBD2 matching 7 bases. Germline V CDR1 and CDR2: ENHRY, SYGVKD. The CDR3 loop spans 15 amino acids. Losses at the gene ends were 2 bases for V and 11 bases for J; bases not matched to a gene: 14. In DNA form, the CDR3 reads TGTGCCATCAGTGAGAGAGCGGGAACTCACAATGAGCAGTACTTC. Its translation is CAISERAGTHNEQYF.

In regard to this clonotype: A much larger clonotype is one base distant, so this may be a read error. The chain has TRBV6-6 and TRBJ2-6; D unresolved. The CDR3 is 14 residues long. The V gene's germline CDR1 is MNHNY and CDR2 SVGAGI (reference sequence). V shed 6 bases and J shed 12 bases, with 18 bases lying between them. As DNA, the CDR3 is TGTGCCAGCAGGGGCAGTCTTCAGCAACTCGTCCTGACTTTC. It codes for CASRGSLQQLVLTF.

This chain connects TRBV19 to TRBJ1-6; 7 bases align to TRBD1. V was clipped by 5 bases and J by 10 bases; unmatched bases: 5. CDR1 LNHDA and CDR2 SQIVND come from the germline V gene (reference sequence). This CDR3 contains 13 residues. DNA for the CDR3: TGTGCCAGTAGTCCTCGACAGGGCTCACCCCTCCACTTT. Protein: CASSPRQGSPLHF.

V and J are TRBV29-1 and TRBJ1-1; the D gene is possibly TRBD1 (6 bases). The CDR3 consists of 17 residues. The germline V and J ends were trimmed by 6 bases and 1 base, with 24 bases remaining between them. Germline CDR1 is SQVTM and CDR2 is ANQGSEA. CDR3 nucleotide sequence: TGCAGCGTCGAGGATCCCTTTAACAGGGTAGAGAACACTGAAGCTTTCTTT. Its protein is CSVEDPFNRVENTEAFF.